The clone carrying this TCR beta chain was counted only a few times. Its specificity is not known. This sample was taken from a study of blood T cells in healthy people across ages. Study findings and constraints: Older individuals had lower TCR beta diversity per million T cells (the decline was roughly linear). Compared with aged donors, long-lived donors showed fewer expanded clones, suggesting selection.

Combining a sample-barcoded 5' primer with a J-beta primer mix, a second PCR ran for about 6 to 11 cycles. Every sample gave at least 3 million paired-end reads containing CDR3. One entry per CDR3 protein results from TCRdb running MiXCR on the 5' RACE reads. The sample yields roughly 930,000 distinct CDR3 sequences, roughly 48% seen once. The receptor was derived from a man aged 30 to 45 in good health. Sequencing input: blood.

DNA for the CDR3: TGTGCCATCAGCACGGGGAGGGGGTCCCAGTACTTC. This gives the protein CAISTGRGSQYF. This chain joins TRBV10-3 and TRBJ2-5; a weak D match, TRBD2 (7 bases). The germline CDR1 and CDR2 sequences are ENHRY and SYGVKD. Between the trimmed V and J ends, which lost 6 bases and 9 bases, there was a span of 14 bases. The CDR3 has 12 residues.